A single T cell receptor beta chain is shown here with its context. Its target is not known. Trimming took 0 bases from V and 2 from J, leaving 13 bases between them. This CDR3 spans 16 amino acids. Germline V gives CDR1 KGHSH, CDR2 LQKENI. This sample was taken from a study of T cell responses to AZD1222 COVID-19 vaccine. Study-wide points: Sampled repertoires all dated from after the peak T cell response.

Produced via immunoSEQ multiplex PCR; TCRdb's table is partial and in-frame only. This sample carries some 180,000 clones, approximately 92% of them seen once, and the ten largest clones take 1% to 1.5%. Material: peripheral blood, obtained on day 0 of AZD1222 vaccination. The receptor was derived from an adult in good health. V and J are TRBV18 and TRBJ1-2, with a weak D call TRBD1 (5 bases). The CDR3 bases are TGTGCCAGCTCACCACCTGCGGCGACAGAGAACTATGGCTACACCTTC. Translating gives CASSPPAATENYGYTF. Filled out from reference TRBV18 and TRBJ1-2, the complete variable domain reads NAGVMQNPRHLVRRRGQEARLRCSPMKGHSHVYWYRQLPEEGLKFMVYLQKENIIDESGMPKERFSAEFPKEGPSILRIQQVVRGDSAAYFCASSPPAATENYGYTFGSGTRLTVV.